This T cell receptor beta chain comes out of a study of Graves' ophthalmopathy and Graves' hyperthyroidism. Looking at the study overall: No treatment had been given when peripheral blood was collected at initial diagnosis.

Amplification of the TCR beta CDR3 regions used RNA transcripts (as template). RT-PCR in the first round used HTBI primers; a second-round multiplex PCR followed. TCRdb re-analysed the multiplex PCR reads in MiXCR, keeping a single row per CDR3 protein. The table shows under 800,000 distinct CDR3 sequences, with about 24% occurring only once. V was trimmed by 5 bases and J by 3 bases, leaving 16 bases between them. The germline V gene encodes CDR1 SGHAT and CDR2 FQNNGV. This CDR3 has 15 amino acids. Points from the study as a whole: Blood contained most expanded thyroid clonotypes exceeding 0.001 frequency.

The table lists this clonotype with a count of one. What it binds is unknown. Uncontrolled infections, pregnancy, lactation or other autoimmune diseases led to patient exclusion. The sequence derives from a woman aged 18-30 years with stable Graves' hyperthyroidism. Some clones in this sample may be carry-over from other donors' samples. Sequencing was carried out using peripheral blood. This chain links TRBV11-2 with TRBJ1-1; D possibly corresponds to TRBD1 (6 bases). Here the CDR3 reads CASSEGVGAYTEAFF. In nucleotides, the CDR3 is TGTGCCAGCAGCGAGGGGGTAGGGGCATACACTGAAGCTTTCTTT.